This TCR beta chain is from a study of OX40 agonist ivuxolimab in advanced cancers. The overall study: Participants could have had prior anti-PD-1, anti-PD-L1 or anti-CTLA-4 therapy, and more than 35% had some.

The CDR3 has 15 amino acids. Germline V gene sequence: CDR1 MNHEY, CDR2 SMNVEV (reference sequence). Trimming stripped 5 bases from V and 0 bases from J, with 11 bases between. Clones were sequenced by immunoSEQ multiplex PCR, and TCRdb holds only the in-frame ones, with some missing. The table includes about 100,000 clones, roughly 90% detected once. The chain combines TRBV27 with TRBJ2-1; D is ambiguous. The receptor was isolated from an adult with an advanced solid tumor such as melanoma, head and neck, liver or kidney cancer. The source was CD4+ or CD8+ T cells sorted from blood, collected in a trial of the OX40 agonist ivuxolimab. The CDR3 reads CASSPDSRSYNEQFF. The CDR3 bases are TGTGCCAGCAGTCCAGACTCCCGCTCCTACAATGAGCAGTTCTTC.